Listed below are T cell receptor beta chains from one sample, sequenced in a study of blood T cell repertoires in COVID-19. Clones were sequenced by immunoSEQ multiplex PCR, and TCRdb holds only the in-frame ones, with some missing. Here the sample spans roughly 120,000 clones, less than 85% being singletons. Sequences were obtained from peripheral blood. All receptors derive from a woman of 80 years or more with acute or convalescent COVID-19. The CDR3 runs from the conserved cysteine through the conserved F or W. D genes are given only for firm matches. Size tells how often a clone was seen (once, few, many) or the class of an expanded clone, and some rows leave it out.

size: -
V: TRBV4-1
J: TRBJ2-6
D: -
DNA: TGCGCCAGCAGCCAAGTTGGGCCTGGGGCCAACGTCCTGACTTTC
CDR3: CASSQVGPGANVLTF

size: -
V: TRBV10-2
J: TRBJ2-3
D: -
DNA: TGCGCCAGCAGTGAGTCGGGCGACAGGTTGAGGCCCACAGATACGCAGTATTTT
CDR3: CASSESGDRLRPTDTQYF

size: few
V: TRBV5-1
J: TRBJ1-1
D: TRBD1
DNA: TGCGCCAGCAGCTCACAGGGGCTGAACACTGAAGCTTTCTTT
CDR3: CASSSQGLNTEAFF

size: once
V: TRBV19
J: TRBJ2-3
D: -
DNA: TGTGCCAGTAGGGCGCGGCGTGGCGGCACAGATACGCAGTATTTT
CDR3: CASRARRGGTDTQYF

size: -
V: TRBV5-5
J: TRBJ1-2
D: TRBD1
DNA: TGTGCCAGCAGCCGGAATGACCCGGGACAGGGAGTCGACTATGGCTACACCTTC
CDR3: CASSRNDPGQGVDYGYTF

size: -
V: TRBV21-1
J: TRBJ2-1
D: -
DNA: TGTGCCAGCAGCCCCCGGACAGGGGTTGAGCAGTTCTTC
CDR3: CASSPRTGVEQFF

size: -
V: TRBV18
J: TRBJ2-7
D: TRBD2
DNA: TGTGCCAGCTCACCAGTCGCGGGAGGATCCTACGAGCAGTACTTC
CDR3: CASSPVAGGSYEQYF

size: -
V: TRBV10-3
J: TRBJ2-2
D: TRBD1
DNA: TGTGCCATCAGCCCGGACAGGGCGGACACCGGGGAGCTGTTTTTT
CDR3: CAISPDRADTGELFF

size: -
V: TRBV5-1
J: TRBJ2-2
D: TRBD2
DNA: TGCGCCAGCAGCCCCGGACTAGCGGGAGTCAGCACCGGGGAGCTGTTTTTT
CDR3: CASSPGLAGVSTGELFF

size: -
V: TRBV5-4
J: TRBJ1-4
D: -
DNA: TGTGCCAGCAGCTCACAGGGCCATGAAAAACTGTTTTTT
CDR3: CASSSQGHEKLFF

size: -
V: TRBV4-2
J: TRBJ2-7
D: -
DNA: TGTGCCAGCAGCCAAGAGGTCAGGGTCTCCTACGAGCAGTACTTC
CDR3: CASSQEVRVSYEQYF

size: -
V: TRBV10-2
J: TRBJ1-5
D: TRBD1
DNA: TGCGCCAGCAGTGGTTGGGGGACAGGGGGTGCTCAGCCCCAGCATTTT
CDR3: CASSGWGTGGAQPQHF